One and the same sample provided the 19 T cell receptor beta chains below, sequenced in a study of blood T cell repertoires in COVID-19. Measured with immunoSEQ multiplex PCR; TCRdb has only the in-frame clones, and not every one. The sample consists of some 200,000 clones, roughly nine tenths of them appearing once. What was sequenced was PBMCs or T cells enriched from blood (not recorded which). Receptors originate from a woman in her twenties or thirties who had recovered from COVID-19.

The gene calls are TRBV4-1 and TRBJ2-2; D uncertain. V gave up 4 bases and J gave up 6 bases, with 6 bases separating them. The CDR3 is made up of 12 amino acids. CDR1 and CDR2 from the germline V gene are MGHRA and YSYEKL. The CDR3 DNA sequence: TGCGCCAGCAGCCTCTACGCCGGGGAGCTGTTTTTT. Protein sequence: CASSLYAGELFF.

This chain joins TRBV7-3 and TRBJ2-2; possible D gene TRBD2, 6 bases. Germline CDR1 is SGHTA and CDR2 is FQGTGA. V lost 2 bases to trimming and J lost 5 bases, with 12 bases between them. This CDR3 is built from 15 residues. The CDR3 coding sequence is TGTGCCAGCAGCTTAGGGACGGGGGTTACCGGGGAGCTGTTTTTT. Its translation is CASSLGTGVTGELFF.

V gene TRBV5-1 combines with J gene TRBJ2-7; 11 bases fit TRBD2. J lost 2 bases, V lost 1 base, and 5 bases had no gene match. The germline V gene encodes CDR1 SGHRS and CDR2 YFSETQ. The CDR3 contains 16 residues. CDR3 in DNA: TGCGCCAGCAGCTTGTGGGGGACTAGCGGAACCTACGAGCAGTACTTC. Its translation is CASSLWGTSGTYEQYF. Full variable domain (outside the CDR3, taken from reference TRBV5-1 and TRBJ2-7): KAGVTQTPRYLIKTRGQQVTLSCSPISGHRSVSWYQQTPGQGLQFLFEYFSETQRNKGNFPGRFSGRQFSNSRSEMNVSTLELGDSALYLCASSLWGTSGTYEQYFGPGTRLTVT.

V is TRBV18 and J is TRBJ1-3; 8 bases match TRBD1. The CDR3 has 16 amino acids. V lost 3 bases, J lost 4 bases, and 8 bases stayed unmatched. Germline CDR1 and CDR2: KGHSH and LQKENI. As DNA, the CDR3 is TGTGCCAGCTCACCGACAGGGGCAACCTTGGGAAACACCATATATTTT. It yields the protein CASSPTGATLGNTIYF. Using reference TRBV18 and TRBJ1-3 for the parts outside the CDR3, the full variable domain is NAGVMQNPRHLVRRRGQEARLRCSPMKGHSHVYWYRQLPEEGLKFMVYLQKENIIDESGMPKERFSAEFPKEGPSILRIQQVVRGDSAAYFCASSPTGATLGNTIYFGEGSWLTVV.

V gene TRBV11-1 combines with J gene TRBJ2-7, with TRBD1 as a possible D gene (6 bases). CDR1 and CDR2 from the germline V gene are SGHAT and FQDESV (reference sequence). The germline V and J ends were trimmed by 5 bases and 4 bases, with 18 bases remaining between them. This CDR3 comprises 15 residues. This chain's CDR3 is CASSPQGSLVYEQYF. CDR3 DNA sequence: TGTGCCAGCAGCCCACAGGGATCGCTGGTGTACGAGCAGTACTTC.

This clone showed up just once. The rearrangement uses TRBV27 and TRBJ1-5; D possibly corresponds to TRBD1 (6 bases). Germline CDR1 and CDR2: MNHEY and SMNVEV (reference sequence). The CDR3 is 14 amino acids. Trimming removed 5 bases from V and 0 bases from J, with 8 bases in between. The CDR3, as DNA: TGTGCCAGCAGTCAGGGACATAGCAATCAGCCCCAGCATTTT. Translation gives CASSQGHSNQPQHF.

The chain has TRBV5-4 and TRBJ2-2, with D unresolved. The length of the CDR3 is 16 residues. The ends were cut back, 4 bases at V and 2 bases at J, with 15 bases in the middle. Germline values: CDR1 SGHNT, CDR2 YYREEE (reference sequence). The CDR3, as DNA: TGTGCCAGCAGCCCGACAAGAAATCTAAACACCGGGGAGCTGTTTTTT. Amino acid sequence: CASSPTRNLNTGELFF. The full variable domain, completed using reference TRBV5-4 and TRBJ2-2, is ETGVTQSPTHLIKTRGQQVTLRCSSQSGHNTVSWYQQALGQGPQFIFQYYREEENGRGNFPPRFSGLQFPNYSSELNVNALELDDSALYLCASSPTRNLNTGELFFGEGSRLTVL.

The chain combines TRBV7-2 with TRBJ1-2; possible D gene TRBD1, 5 bases. Between the trimmed V and J ends, which lost 2 bases and 4 bases, there was a span of 8 bases. CDR1 SGHTA and CDR2 FQGNSA come from the germline V gene. CDR3 length: 13 residues. CDR3 sequence: CASSLQGTYGYTF. The CDR3, as DNA: TGTGCCAGCAGCTTACAGGGAACCTATGGCTACACCTTC.

CDR3 residues: CASSLRGTTMFDTEAFF. As DNA, the CDR3 is TGTGCCAGCAGCTTAAGGGGGACTACAATGTTCGACACTGAAGCTTTCTTT. This chain connects TRBV7-8 to TRBJ1-1, with D perhaps TRBD1 (6 bases). V was trimmed by 2 bases and J by 3 bases, leaving 19 bases between them. The germline V gene has CDR1 SGHVS and CDR2 FQNEAQ. CDR3 length equals 17 residues. Based on the CDR3 plus reference TRBV7-8 and TRBJ1-1, the full variable domain is GAGVSQSPRYKVAKRGQDVALRCDPISGHVSLFWYQQALGQGPEFLTYFQNEAQLDKSGLPSDRFFAERPEGSVSTLKIQRTQQEDSAVYLCASSLRGTTMFDTEAFFGQGTRLTVV.

This sequence joins TRBV7-9 and TRBJ2-7; 13 nucleotides agree with TRBD2. CDR3 length: 17 amino acids. The V gene's germline CDR1 is SEHNR and CDR2 FQNEAQ (reference sequence). V lost 5 bases, J lost 5 bases, and 12 bases stayed unmatched. The CDR3 nucleotides read TGTGCCAGCAGCCTGCCCCCACGACTAGCGGGGGGCGACGAGCAGTACTTC. It specifies CASSLPPRLAGGDEQYF.

The CDR3 here is CASSRQLMGATEAFF. The CDR3 DNA reads as TGTGCCAGTAGTCGACAGTTGATGGGGGCGACTGAAGCTTTCTTT. The chain joins TRBV19 to TRBJ1-1; possibly TRBD1 for D (6 bases). V lost 5 bases, J lost 5 bases, and 18 bases lay in between. The CDR3 has 15 residues. The V gene's germline CDR1 is LNHDA and CDR2 SQIVND (reference sequence).

CDR3 in DNA: TGTGCCAGCAGCTTAATCGGGGGACCGCCGGGTGGCTACACCTTC. As protein: CASSLIGGPPGGYTF. The rearrangement links TRBV12-1 to TRBJ1-2. TRBV12-1 is a pseudogene segment. The CDR3 has 15 residues.

This clone was observed a single time. The chain recombines TRBV6-2 or TRBV6-3 with TRBJ2-2, with D unclear. Trimming shortened V by 6 bases and J by 1 base, and 9 bases separated the two germline ends. The germline V gene has CDR1 MNHEY and CDR2 SVGEGT. This CDR3 has 14 amino acids. Written as DNA, the CDR3 is TGTGCCAGCAGCCAAAACAGGAACACCGGGGAGCTGTTTTTT. It yields the protein CASSQNRNTGELFF.

This sequence joins TRBV28 and TRBJ1-6; 9 positions agree with TRBD1. The germline CDR1 and CDR2 sequences are MDHEN and SYDVKM. This CDR3 has 16 amino acids. V dropped 6 bases and J dropped 9; count of bases not matched to a gene: 12. The CDR3 here is CASSIGPGQGRSPLHF. The CDR3 bases are TGTGCCAGCAGCATCGGACCGGGACAGGGTCGTTCACCCCTCCACTTT.

This clone was detected once. J is TRBJ2-5 and V is TRBV6-1; no firm D call. V was clipped by 1 base and J by 4 bases, with 7 bases between them. Per the germline V gene, CDR1 is MNHNS and CDR2 is SASEGT. CDR3 length: 13 residues. This CDR3 reads CASSEVSRETQYF. CDR3 nucleotide sequence: TGTGCCAGCAGTGAAGTGTCCCGAGAGACCCAGTACTTC.

Only one count was recorded for this clone. V is TRBV5-1 and J is TRBJ1-1; 9 nucleotides align to TRBD1. Germline V lookup: CDR1 SGHRS, CDR2 YFSETQ. This CDR3 has 14 amino acids. After removal of 0 bases from V and 5 bases from J, the junction contained 2 bases not matched to a gene. Here the CDR3 reads CASSLGTGDTEAFF. CDR3 bases: TGCGCCAGCAGCTTGGGGACAGGGGATACTGAAGCTTTCTTT.

The chain is built from TRBV18 and TRBJ1-2; D possibly corresponds to TRBD1 (6 bases). Germline V gene data show CDR1 as KGHSH and CDR2 as LQKENI. Deletions cut 5 bases from V and 1 base from J, with 11 bases between. This CDR3 contains 14 residues. The CDR3 DNA is TGTGCCAGCTCATCCCAGGGGCGTAACTATGGCTACACCTTC. Translating gives CASSSQGRNYGYTF. Full variable domain (missing parts from reference TRBV18 and TRBJ1-2): NAGVMQNPRHLVRRRGQEARLRCSPMKGHSHVYWYRQLPEEGLKFMVYLQKENIIDESGMPKERFSAEFPKEGPSILRIQQVVRGDSAAYFCASSSQGRNYGYTFGSGTRLTVV.

The V call is TRBV9, the J call TRBJ1-2; 8 bases fit TRBD1. The CDR3 totals 15 residues. The germline gives CDR1 SGDLS, CDR2 YYNGEE. With V trimmed by 3 bases and J by 4 bases, 8 bases remained unmatched. The CDR3 region is CASSAAPGQVYGYTF. The CDR3, as DNA: TGTGCCAGCAGCGCTGCTCCGGGACAGGTCTATGGCTACACCTTC.

This clone was detected only a few times. This sequence joins TRBV13 and TRBJ1-3, with a tentative D call TRBD1 (5 bases). The CDR3 is made up of 14 amino acids. From germline, CDR1 is PRHDT and CDR2 FYEKMQ (reference sequence). V lost 2 bases and J lost 4, with 9 bases in between. The CDR3 nucleotides are TGTGCCAGCAGCTTAAGCAGGGTAGGAAACACCATATATTTT. Residues: CASSLSRVGNTIYF.